This TCR beta chain was observed in a study of beta chain features in type 1 diabetes. Study-level results: VDJ junctions sequenced from type 1 diabetes patients showed fewer insertions and more deletions. In all four CD4+ subsets, TCRB CDR3 length was significantly, moderately reduced in type 1 diabetes. The study left unresolved whether HLA type influences TCRB rearrangement.

Purity above 98% was achieved in all sorted populations. This clone showed up just a few times. Its antigen remains unidentified. The isolated RNA, all of it, was reverse transcribed, so expressed TCRB transcripts were what got sequenced. Using immunoSEQ multiplex PCR, the repertoire was profiled, and TCRdb retains in-frame clones only, with some absent. Found here are some 240,000 clones, 16% of them singletons; the top ten hold 0.08% to 0.095%. The length of the CDR3 is 16 residues. The V and J ends lost 5 bases and 0 bases respectively, with 11 bases between them. Germline CDR1 is PRHDT and CDR2 is FYEKMQ (reference sequence).

Sequenced sample: naive CD4+ T cells from blood. The TCR originated in a young man with type 1 diabetes. The V and J genes are TRBV13 and TRBJ2-6; no clear D gene. This CDR3 reads CASSLGRTSGANVLTF. The DNA of the CDR3 is TGTGCCAGCAGCCTCGGACGGACCTCTGGGGCCAACGTCCTGACTTTC.